The 23 T cell receptor beta chains below were found in one sample sequenced in a study of blood T cell repertoires in COVID-19. The protocol was immunoSEQ multiplex PCR, while the TCRdb copy is restricted to in-frame clones and leaves out a portion. The table lists 200,000 to 250,000 clones, around 83% of them singletons. The sample consisted of peripheral blood. All receptors come from a woman younger than 35 with acute or convalescent COVID-19.

This clone was counted only a few times. V gene TRBV27 combines with J gene TRBJ2-3; possible D gene TRBD1, 7 bases. The CDR3 runs to 15 residues. Trimming took 6 bases from V and 5 from J, leaving 18 bases between them. Germline CDR1 MNHEY, CDR2 SMNVEV (reference sequence). The DNA of the CDR3 is TGTGCCAGCAGCCAAGGGAGGAGGGGGCTAGATACGCAGTATTTT. Protein sequence: CASSQGRRGLDTQYF.

CDR3: CASSSADRVDTEAFF. DNA for the CDR3: TGTGCCAGCAGTTCCGCGGACAGGGTGGACACTGAAGCTTTCTTT. J is TRBJ1-1 and V is TRBV6-5, with 8 bases fitting TRBD1. The CDR3 totals 15 residues. Germline V gene lookup returns CDR1 MNHEY and CDR2 SVGAGI. The junction had 7 bases not matched to a gene; V was cut back by 4 bases and J by 3 bases.

The chain joins TRBV24-1 to TRBJ1-5; TRBD1 might be the D (5 bases). The germline gives CDR1 KGHDR, CDR2 SFDVKD. This CDR3 contains 13 residues. V was trimmed by 4 bases and J by 7 bases, leaving 10 bases between them. The CDR3 region is CATSEGGWQPQHF. CDR3 in DNA: TGTGCCACCAGTGAGGGGGGGTGGCAGCCCCAGCATTTT.

This clone has a single count. The rearrangement joins TRBV27 to TRBJ2-1; TRBD1 matches 10 bases. The CDR3 totals 15 residues. V shed 0 bases and J 6 bases; nucleotides not matched to a gene: 2. Germline CDR1 and CDR2: MNHEY and SMNVEV (reference sequence). CDR3 coding DNA: TGTGCCAGCAGTTTATCGACAGGGGGCTCCAATGAGCAGTTCTTC. Translating gives CASSLSTGGSNEQFF.

The chain carries TRBV19 and TRBJ2-3, with 12 bases aligning to TRBD2. Germline assignment: CDR1 LNHDA and CDR2 SQIVND (reference sequence). The CDR3 has 15 amino acids. The ends lost 5 bases at V and 3 bases at J; junction bases unmatched: 3. The CDR3: CASSLAGGNTDTQYF. CDR3 in DNA: TGTGCCAGTAGTCTAGCGGGAGGGAATACAGATACGCAGTATTTT.

This sequence joins TRBV18 and TRBJ1-3, with D possibly being TRBD1 (6 bases). CDR1 is KGHSH and CDR2 is LQKENI in the germline V gene. V was cut by 3 bases and J by 3 bases, with 15 bases left in between. CDR3 size: 16 residues. The CDR3 nucleotides are TGTGCCAGCTCACCGTTCGATACAGGGTTTGGAAACACCATATATTTT. Protein sequence: CASSPFDTGFGNTIYF.

J is TRBJ2-6 and V is TRBV21-1; the table's D call, TRBD1, was not checked against the DNA. TRBV21-1 is listed as a pseudogene. This CDR3 contains 18 residues. The CDR3 protein is CASSKLRTGGAGANVLTF. The CDR3 nucleotides are TGTGCCAGCAGCAAGCTTCGGACAGGGGGCGCCGGGGCCAACGTCCTGACTTTC.

V and J are TRBV2 and TRBJ2-5, with D possibly matching TRBD2 (5 bases). The CDR3 runs 17 residues. V lost 0 bases and J 2 bases, leaving 16 bases between the germline ends. Germline assignment: CDR1 SNHLY and CDR2 FYNNEI. CDR3 nucleotide sequence: TGTGCCAGCAGTGAAGCGGAGGTCCTACTACCTCAAGAGACCCAGTACTTC. This gives the protein CASSEAEVLLPQETQYF.

The V and J genes are TRBV6-5 and TRBJ2-1; 9 bases agree with TRBD2. The germline CDR1 and CDR2 sequences are MNHEY and SVGAGI. V lost 5 bases and J lost 2; bases outside the gene matches: 4. The CDR3 spans 15 residues. The CDR3 sequence is CASSRSGSAYNEQFF. DNA for the CDR3: TGTGCCAGCAGTCGTAGCGGGAGCGCCTACAATGAGCAGTTCTTC.

This clone has only one observation. The V gene is TRBV25-1, the J gene TRBJ2-2; TRBD2 matches at 14 bases. This CDR3 spans 18 amino acids. J was trimmed by 1 base and V by 3 bases; bases with no gene match: 4. From germline, CDR1 is MGHDK and CDR2 SYGVNS. The CDR3 DNA is TGTGCCAGCAGTGACCCTGGGACTAGCGGGAGGAACACCGGGGAGCTGTTTTTT. Amino acid sequence: CASSDPGTSGRNTGELFF.

The chain couples TRBV20-1 to TRBJ1-1, with TRBD1 as a possible D gene (6 bases). Trimming cost V 3 bases and J 0 bases, with 17 bases left between them. There are 16 residues in the CDR3. Per germline, CDR1 DFQATT and CDR2 SNEGSKA (reference sequence). DNA of the CDR3: TGCAGTGCTAGTCCCCGAGGGGGGGGGATGAACACTGAAGCTTTCTTT. Its translation is CSASPRGGGMNTEAFF.

The rearrangement links TRBV27 to TRBJ2-7, with D tentatively TRBD2 (7 bases). Trimming shortened V by 3 bases and J by 6 bases, and 15 bases separated the two germline ends. CDR1 and CDR2 from the germline V gene are MNHEY and SMNVEV (reference sequence). The CDR3 has 14 residues. The CDR3 DNA reads TGTGCCAGCAGTTTTGGGGGCGGGGGCCGCGAGCAGTACTTC. It specifies CASSFGGGGREQYF.

This chain joins TRBV11-2 and TRBJ2-3; possible D gene TRBD1, 5 bases. Between the trimmed V and J ends, which lost 5 bases and 2 bases, there was a span of 14 bases. This CDR3 contains 15 residues. Germline V gives CDR1 SGHAT, CDR2 FQNNGV. CDR3 DNA sequence: TGTGCCAGCAGCGCAGGGATTCAGAACACAGATACGCAGTATTTT. This codes for CASSAGIQNTDTQYF.

This sequence joins TRBV7-6 and TRBJ1-1; unclear D gene. Trimming pared 1 base from V and 0 bases from J, leaving 9 bases between. CDR1 SGHVS and CDR2 FNYEAQ come from the germline V gene. The CDR3 runs 15 residues. The CDR3, as DNA: TGTGCCAGCAGCTTAGGGCAGGCGATGAACACTGAAGCTTTCTTT. Translating gives CASSLGQAMNTEAFF.

The rearrangement uses TRBV3-1 (or the pseudogene TRBV3-2) and TRBJ1-6, with 9 bases fitting TRBD1. Germline-derived CDR1 and CDR2 are LGHDT and YNNKEL (reference sequence). With V trimmed by 8 bases and J by 10 bases, 9 bases remained unmatched. The CDR3 extends over 14 amino acids. The CDR3 bases are TGTGCCAGCCGGCGGGACAGGGTTAGCTCACCCCTCCACTTT. This translates into CASRRDRVSSPLHF.

This sequence joins TRBV4-3 and TRBJ1-2; no firm D call. The CDR3 covers 15 residues. V was pared by 0 bases and J by 3 bases, with 11 bases between. Germline assignment: CDR1 LGHNA and CDR2 YSLEER. CDR3: CASSQDVRPDYGYTF. The DNA of the CDR3 is TGCGCCAGCAGCCAAGATGTCAGGCCTGACTATGGCTACACCTTC.

The chain combines TRBV28 with TRBJ1-1; D may be TRBD1 (6 bases). CDR3 length: 13 amino acids. CDR1 is MDHEN, CDR2 SYDVKM, per germline. V lost 7 bases to trimming and J lost 0 bases, with 9 bases between them. CDR3 DNA: TGTGCCAGCACCGGACAGATGAACACTGAAGCTTTCTTT. This codes for CASTGQMNTEAFF.

The V call is TRBV6-5, the J call TRBJ1-2; 7 positions agree with TRBD1. CDR3 length: 15 residues. The junction had 9 bases not matched to a gene; V was cut back by 6 bases and J by 2 bases. Germline CDR1 MNHEY, CDR2 SVGAGI. CDR3 bases: TGTGCCAGCAGAACTGGACAGGAATCGAACTATGGCTACACCTTC. Translation: CASRTGQESNYGYTF.

The rearrangement uses TRBV4-2 and TRBJ2-1; 13 positions match TRBD2. Germline V gene sequence: CDR1 LGHNA, CDR2 YNFKEQ. This CDR3 has 16 residues. V trimming: 1 base; J trimming: 10 bases; junction bases outside the gene matches: 7. The DNA of the CDR3 is TGTGCCAGCAGCCAAGGGACTAGCGGGAGTATGCGGGAGCAGTTCTTC. Protein: CASSQGTSGSMREQFF.

The rearrangement joins TRBV28 to TRBJ1-1; D is perhaps TRBD1 (6 bases). This CDR3 spans 12 amino acids. V shed 5 bases and J shed 7 bases, with 11 bases lying between them. Germline assignment: CDR1 MDHEN and CDR2 SYDVKM. The CDR3 protein is CASSTNRVEAFF. In DNA form, the CDR3 reads TGTGCCAGCAGTACCAACAGGGTTGAAGCTTTCTTT.

The V call is TRBV6-2 or TRBV6-3, the J call TRBJ2-2; 8 nucleotides align to TRBD2. The V gene's germline CDR1 is MNHEY and CDR2 SVGEGT. The CDR3 is 17 residues long. Losses at the gene ends were 6 bases for V and 1 base for J; bases not matched to a gene: 10. Here the CDR3 DNA reads TGTGCCAGCAGCAAACGTAAAACTAGCGGGAACACCGGGGAGCTGTTTTTT. It translates to CASSKRKTSGNTGELFF.

The chain has TRBV5-4 and TRBJ2-7; 12 bases are a match to TRBD2. The CDR3 has 15 residues. Germline V gene sequence: CDR1 SGHNT, CDR2 YYREEE (reference sequence). V was pared by 2 bases and J by 5 bases, with 5 bases of the junction left unmatched. In nucleotides, the CDR3 is TGTGCCAGCAGCTTCCTAGCGGGAGGGCCCCACGAGCAGTACTTC. Amino acids: CASSFLAGGPHEQYF.

Only a few counts were recorded for this clone. The chain combines TRBV20-1 with TRBJ1-1; no reliable D call. This CDR3 comprises 13 residues. With 3 bases removed from V and 0 bases from J, the gap between germline ends came to 8 bases. Germline V gene data show CDR1 as DFQATT and CDR2 as SNEGSKA (reference sequence). The CDR3 bases are TGCAGTGCTAGTGGCCAGTTGAACACTGAAGCTTTCTTT. It encodes CSASGQLNTEAFF.